This T cell receptor beta chain was recorded in a study of Graves' ophthalmopathy and Graves' hyperthyroidism. The study's findings and limits: From stable hyperthyroidism, ophthalmopathy was separated by a 13-signature model with 87.88% sensitivity and more than 75% specificity.

This clonotype showed up just once. As yet, its antigen is unknown. J gave up 8 bases and V 6 bases, and 22 bases lay outside the gene matches. The CDR3 is 18 residues long. The study recruited hyperthyroidism patients aged 18 to 65 who were newly diagnosed, under 2 months' duration. Researchers turned away patients with other autoimmune diseases, uncontrolled infections, pregnancy or lactation. It was on clinical symptoms, serum thyroxine, TRAb, thyroid ultrasound and orbital computed tomography that diagnosis relied. Amplification targeted the TCR beta CDR3 regions, with RNA transcripts as the source material. RT-PCR in the first round used HTBI primers; a second-round multiplex PCR followed. TCRdb called the multiplex PCR reads again in MiXCR, with one record for every CDR3 protein. The sample holds over a million distinct CDR3 sequences; roughly 35% are singletons and the top ten take approximately 10%.

The specimen sequenced was peripheral blood or thyroid tissue (not recorded which). The chain uses TRBV12-3 or TRBV12-4 and TRBJ1-2; TRBD1 matches 9 bases. The source is an adult man with Graves' hyperthyroidism. CDR3 DNA sequence: TGTGCCAGCAGCACCGGGACAGGGTCTGAACAGGGTCAAATAGGCTACACCTTC. It yields the protein CASSTGTGSEQGQIGYTF.